Shown below are 5 T cell receptor beta chains from a single sample sequenced in a study of blood T cell repertoires in COVID-19. Some clones are missing from TCRdb's copy, which holds only in-frame ones; the method was immunoSEQ multiplex PCR. The table includes more than 50,000 clones, 75% to 95% detected once. Material: peripheral blood. These receptors were collected from a man at least 80 years old with acute or convalescent COVID-19.

The chain carries TRBV5-8 and TRBJ2-2, with D possibly TRBD1 on 5 matching bases. CDR1 SGHTS and CDR2 YDEGEE come from the germline V gene. V was cut by 0 bases and J by 4 bases, with 10 bases left in between. The CDR3 sequence is 15 residues long. CDR3 sequence: CASSLDRLGTGELFF. The CDR3 DNA sequence: TGTGCCAGCAGCTTGGACAGGTTGGGCACCGGGGAGCTGTTTTTT.

The J gene is TRBJ2-7, the V gene TRBV6-5; no clear D gene. V lost 0 bases and J lost 4, with 7 bases in between. Germline V gene sequence: CDR1 MNHEY, CDR2 SVGAGI. This CDR3 region has 13 residues. The CDR3, as DNA: TGTGCCAGCAGTTACTCGACTCGGTACGAGCAGTACTTC. Protein: CASSYSTRYEQYF.

This sequence joins TRBV4-2 and TRBJ1-6, with D tentatively TRBD1 (6 bases). The CDR3 is made up of 17 amino acids. Per the germline V gene, CDR1 is LGHNA and CDR2 is YNFKEQ. The V gene lost 3 bases and the J gene lost 7 bases, with 19 bases spanning the gap. Written as DNA, the CDR3 is TGTGCCAGCAGCCAGGGCCGGGTGGGGGCCTTAAATTCACCCCTCCACTTT. Amino acid sequence: CASSQGRVGALNSPLHF.

The V gene is TRBV5-4, the J gene TRBJ2-1; 8 bases align to TRBD2. The CDR3 sequence is 17 residues long. V was clipped by 4 bases and J by 3 bases; unmatched bases: 12. Germline V gives CDR1 SGHNT, CDR2 YYREEE (reference sequence). For the CDR3, the DNA is TGTGCCAGCAGCACCTTAGCGGGGCCCGGGGGCTACAATGAGCAGTTCTTC. Protein: CASSTLAGPGGYNEQFF.

The chain employs TRBV7-9 and TRBJ1-5; a possible D gene is TRBD1 (5 bases). V lost 5 bases and J lost 1, with 15 bases in between. The CDR3 has 16 amino acids. Germline V lookup: CDR1 SEHNR, CDR2 FQNEAQ (reference sequence). As DNA, the CDR3 is TGTGCCAGCAGCCCTGGCGACAGTACAAGCAATCAGCCCCAGCATTTT. Its translation is CASSPGDSTSNQPQHF.